This TCR beta chain came from a study of blood T cell repertoires in COVID-19. Study in general: Sources were T cells, B-cell-depleted T cells, or PBMCs; the material itself was cDNA or gDNA.

The CDR3 is 15 amino acids. J lost 4 bases, V lost 10 bases, and 10 bases had no gene match. Germline V gene sequence: CDR1 ENHRY, CDR2 SYGVKD. In the authors' workflow: For nucleated cells, counts were estimated from reference gene primer amplification. Assay used: immunoSEQ multiplex PCR; TCRdb lists only in-frame clones, some missing. Clone size and the V and J calls come from that table; the DNA yielded D and trimming. This table holds roughly 100,000 clones, around 87% found once. The chain has TRBV10-3 and TRBJ2-5; TRBD1 matches at 12 bases. This clonotype was sampled from a man aged 45-65 years with active or convalescent COVID-19. The specimen was peripheral blood. This chain's CDR3 is CASLPGQGAGETQYF. The CDR3 nucleotides are TGTGCCAGCCTACCGGGACAGGGGGCAGGAGAGACCCAGTACTTC.